A selection of T cell receptor beta chains follows, all from one sample in a study of regulatory T cells in long-lasting Graves disease. Using its own MiXCR run on the multiplex PCR reads, TCRdb lists one record per CDR3 protein. This table has about 380,000 distinct CDR3 sequences, around 15% appearing once. The sequences come from peripheral blood mononuclear cells (PBMCs), collected at new diagnosis, from a patient treated with antithyroid drugs. Receptors were obtained from a female donor with Graves disease. Both conserved end residues are part of each CDR3.

V gene,J gene,CDR3 length,CDR3 protein
TRBV28,TRBJ2-3,17,CASTHLGRGAPTDTQYF
TRBV5-8,TRBJ2-1,19,CASSLAGTSGRARNNEQFF
TRBV6-1,TRBJ1-1,16,CASSPRTGGVRTEAFF
TRBV9,TRBJ1-1,18,CASSVASGQGAVGTEAFF
TRBV2,TRBJ1-2,14,CASSEEHANYGYTF
TRBV29-1,TRBJ2-1,13,CSVAYRADNEQFF
TRBV12-3/TRBV12-4,TRBJ2-7,18,CASSRNGLAGGGSYEQYF
TRBV20-1,TRBJ2-1,15,CSARRSRGSYNEQFF
TRBV20-1,TRBJ2-7,17,CSARGLAGVRPSYEQYF
TRBV12-3/TRBV12-4,TRBJ1-2,14,CASSFGTGFYGYTF
TRBV5-6,TRBJ2-7,15,CASSLSGGVAYEQYF
TRBV20-1,TRBJ2-1,14,CSARRSAGWNEQFF
TRBV7-9,TRBJ1-1,12,CASSLAGDEAFF
TRBV9,-,16,CASSVGPSGVRETQYF
TRBV24-1,TRBJ2-1,14,CATSDRTGGNEQFF
TRBV20-1,TRBJ2-1,20,CSARDQPSPSSPNSYNEQFF
TRBV29-1,TRBJ1-4,13,CSGRSGGREKLFF
TRBV19,TRBJ1-5,15,CASSSEKISNQPQHF
TRBV10-2,TRBJ2-7,13,CASKIAGSYEQYF
TRBV9,TRBJ2-5,15,CASSVGTRGLETQYF
TRBV24-1,TRBJ2-5,15,CATADWEEGQETQYF
TRBV4-3,TRBJ2-1,17,CASSQERLIGSYNEQFF
TRBV4-1,TRBJ2-5,17,CASSQHRTGGLQETQYF
TRBV20-1,TRBJ2-7,13,CSANSGRASEQYF
TRBV20-1,TRBJ2-1,12,CSATPSHNEQFF
TRBV13,TRBJ2-2,15,CASSFALLNTGELFF
TRBV20-1,TRBJ2-7,10,CSATSGGQYF
TRBV14,TRBJ2-7,15,CASSQGLAASYEQYF
TRBV7-9,TRBJ2-7,16,CASSSIGDSQLSEQYF
TRBV27,TRBJ1-2,14,CASSFVRGNYGYTF
TRBV12-5,TRBJ2-3,12,CASGLYTDTQYF